The rows below give T cell receptor beta chains drawn from one sample of a study of control samples from healthy donors and cancer patients. This table comes from immunoSEQ multiplex PCR, and its TCRdb copy is limited to in-frame clones, with some not included. Counted here are 110,000 to 150,000 clones, roughly nine tenths occurring once; the ten biggest clones make up roughly 8.4%. Specimen: blood. The receptors derive from a woman younger than 45 in good health. Both conserved end residues are part of each CDR3. Fields, in order: V gene, D gene, J gene, clone size, CDR3 DNA, CDR3 protein. D genes are given only for firm matches. Clone size, where shown, is once, few, many, or a class for clones that have expanded.

TRBV15,.,TRBJ2-7,.,TGTGCCACCGCAAGCCTAGCAGGGTACGAGCAGTACTTC,CATASLAGYEQYF
TRBV2,.,TRBJ2-3,.,TGTGCCAGCAGCGGGAAGGATACGCAGTATTTT,CASSGKDTQYF
TRBV9,TRBD2,TRBJ2-5,once,TGTGCCAGCAGCGTCGGGACTAGCGGACAAGAGACCCAGTACTTC,CASSVGTSGQETQYF
TRBV5-1,TRBD2,TRBJ2-1,.,TGCGCCAGCAGCCGAATTCTAGCGGGAGGGCCCGATGAGCAGTTCTTC,CASSRILAGGPDEQFF
TRBV24-1,TRBD1,TRBJ2-1,.,TGTGCCACCAGACAGGGGGGCTACAATGAGCAGTTCTTC,CATRQGGYNEQFF
TRBV6-1,.,TRBJ1-3,.,TGTGCCAGCAGTGATGGTGTGTGGGGCTCTGGAAACACCATATATTTT,CASSDGVWGSGNTIYF
TRBV6-5,.,TRBJ2-3,.,TGTGCCAGCAGTCCGGGACACGAAGCAGATACGCAGTATTTT,CASSPGHEADTQYF
TRBV5-4,TRBD1,TRBJ1-2,.,TGTGCCAGCAGCAAAGGACAGGGCACCTCCCCTTATGGCTACACCTTC,CASSKGQGTSPYGYTF
TRBV11-2,.,TRBJ2-1,.,TGTGCCAGCAGCTTGGAATTCAGTGAGCAGTTCTTC,CASSLEFSEQFF
TRBV11-1,.,TRBJ2-1,.,TGTGCCAGCAGGGGGCGGGCGACTGAGCAGTTCTTC,CASRGRATEQFF
TRBV11-2,TRBD2,TRBJ2-1,once,TGTGCCAGCAGCCGACTAGCGGGAGGGCAGTACTACAATGAGCAGTTCTTC,CASSRLAGGQYYNEQFF
TRBV5-3,.,TRBJ1-3,.,TGTGCCAGAAGCTTGGTAGGGGCCCCTGGAAACACCATATATTTT,CARSLVGAPGNTIYF
TRBV9,TRBD1,TRBJ2-1,.,TGTGCCAGCAGCGTACCGTCCCAGGGGGTCTCCTACAATGAGCAGTTCTTC,CASSVPSQGVSYNEQFF
TRBV7-9,.,TRBJ1-3,.,TGTGCCAGCAGCTTAGCGTCCGGGATCTCTGGAAACACCATATATTTT,CASSLASGISGNTIYF
TRBV6-5,TRBD1,TRBJ1-5,.,TGTGCCAGCAGGGGACAGTATAGCAATCAGCCCCAGCATTTT,CASRGQYSNQPQHF
TRBV19,.,TRBJ2-2,.,TGTGCCAGTAGTATGGCGCGCCCCACCGGGGAGCTGTTTTTT,CASSMARPTGELFF
TRBV7-8,TRBD1,TRBJ2-5,.,TGTGCCAGCGGGCCCAGGGGGCTGGCGGGGGAGACCCAGTACTTC,CASGPRGLAGETQYF
TRBV4-1,.,TRBJ2-5,few,TGCGCCAGCAGCCAAGAGGGAGGAGAGACCCAGTACTTC,CASSQEGGETQYF
TRBV19,.,TRBJ2-5,.,TGTGCCAGTAAACCTCAGGGTGGCCAAGAGACCCAGTACTTC,CASKPQGGQETQYF
TRBV28,.,TRBJ1-4,.,TGTGCCAGCAGTTTGTTGGTCCAGGGAGGTGAAAAACTGTTTTTT,CASSLLVQGGEKLFF
TRBV7-8,.,TRBJ1-3,.,TGTGCCAGCAGCTTAGACATCTCTGGAAACACCATATATTTT,CASSLDISGNTIYF
TRBV28,.,TRBJ2-7,.,TGTGCCAGCAGACAACGGGGTTCCTACGAGCAGTACTTC,CASRQRGSYEQYF
TRBV6-6,.,TRBJ1-5,.,TGTGCCAGCAGAAGGGACTTCAATCAGCCCCAGCATTTT,CASRRDFNQPQHF
TRBV5-1,.,TRBJ2-1,.,TGCGCCAGCAGCTTCAGCACCAGCTCCTACAATGAGCAGTTCTTC,CASSFSTSSYNEQFF
TRBV11-2,.,TRBJ2-1,.,TGTGCCAGCGCTCATGAGCAGTTCTTC,CASAHEQFF
TRBV12-5,TRBD2,TRBJ2-7,.,TGTGCTAGTGGCGATAGCGGGAGGGGAAGCAAAAACTACTACGAGCAGTACTTC,CASGDSGRGSKNYYEQYF
TRBV24-1,TRBD1,TRBJ1-5,.,TGTGCCACCAGTGATTCGAGGACAGGGAGTCAGCCCCAGCATTTT,CATSDSRTGSQPQHF
TRBV4-1,.,TRBJ1-5,once,TGCGCCAGCAGCCAAGATTATGAGGGGGGGAATAGCAATCAGCCCCAGCATTTT,CASSQDYEGGNSNQPQHF
TRBV7-9,.,TRBJ1-1,once,TGTGCCAGCAGCTCACGGGAGGGGGCTGAAGCTTTCTTT,CASSSREGAEAFF
TRBV2,.,TRBJ1-1,.,TGTGCCAGCAGTGCCCAGGGCAGAAACACTGAAGCTTTCTTT,CASSAQGRNTEAFF
TRBV7-9,.,TRBJ2-1,.,TGTGCCAGCAGCTTAGAGGGGCTTCGGGTTTCCTACAATGAGCAGTTCTTC,CASSLEGLRVSYNEQFF
TRBV3-1/TRBV3-2,.,TRBJ1-5,.,TGTGCCAGCAGCCAGACACCCCTGGGACAGCCCCAGCATTTT,CASSQTPLGQPQHF
TRBV19,.,TRBJ1-5,.,TGTGCCAGTAGCCTACAGGGTGTTGGGCGGCCCCAGCATTTT,CASSLQGVGRPQHF
TRBV6-5,TRBD1,TRBJ1-2,.,TGTGCCAGCAGGCCCGGGACAGGGGGCGCGGATGGCTACACCTTC,CASRPGTGGADGYTF
TRBV29-1,.,TRBJ2-2,.,TGCAGCGTTCGGATCAGGAGCGCGACGAACACCGGGGAGCTGTTTTTT,CSVRIRSATNTGELFF
TRBV29-1,.,TRBJ1-1,.,TGCAGCGTTGCTATCGGGACAATTAACACTGAAGCTTTCTTT,CSVAIGTINTEAFF
TRBV28,TRBD1,TRBJ1-2,.,TGTGCCACCCCTGGGACAGAAAACTATGGCTACACCTTC,CATPGTENYGYTF